These T cell receptor beta chains were read from a single sample in a study of early T cells in non-severe SARS-CoV-2 infection. TCRdb reprocessed the 5' RACE reads via MiXCR and lists one record per CDR3 protein. The sample consists of about 110,000 distinct CDR3 sequences, around 10% of them appearing once. What was sequenced was whole blood. These receptors were collected from an adult who was a healthcare worker with PCR-confirmed SARS-CoV-2 infection or an uninfected control (not recorded which). Each CDR3 is given with its conserved first and last residue. D genes are given only for firm matches. Size values are once, few and many counts, or a class for expanded clones, and some rows have none.

j_gene: TRBJ2-3
v_gene: TRBV5-1
d_gene: .
abundance: .
CDR3aa: CASSPPGRISTDTQYF
CDR3nt: TGCGCCAGCAGCCCGCCGGGGCGGATAAGCACAGATACGCAGTATTTT

j_gene: TRBJ2-7
v_gene: TRBV21-1
d_gene: .
abundance: many
CDR3aa: CASNPGGGYEQYF
CDR3nt: TGTGCCAGCAACCCTGGGGGGGGGTACGAGCAGTACTTC

j_gene: TRBJ2-5
v_gene: TRBV6-1
d_gene: .
abundance: .
CDR3aa: CASSARTGTAGTQYF
CDR3nt: TGTGCCAGCAGTGCCCGGACTGGGACCGCAGGGACCCAGTACTTC

j_gene: TRBJ2-5
v_gene: TRBV7-6
d_gene: .
abundance: many
CDR3aa: CASSPLGGIETQYF
CDR3nt: TGTGCCAGCAGCCCCCTCGGCGGGATAGAGACCCAGTACTTC

j_gene: TRBJ2-1
v_gene: TRBV20-1
d_gene: .
abundance: .
CDR3aa: CSASRAVSSYNEQFF
CDR3nt: TGCAGTGCTAGCCGGGCAGTTAGCTCCTACAATGAGCAGTTCTTC

j_gene: TRBJ2-5
v_gene: TRBV19
d_gene: TRBD1
abundance: many
CDR3aa: CASSMAGTEQETQYF
CDR3nt: TGTGCCAGTAGTATGGCCGGGACAGAACAAGAGACCCAGTACTTC

j_gene: TRBJ2-7
v_gene: TRBV20-1
d_gene: .
abundance: .
CDR3aa: CSATPYRGEGYEQYF
CDR3nt: TGCAGTGCTACCCCCTACAGGGGGGAGGGCTACGAGCAGTACTTC

j_gene: TRBJ1-4
v_gene: TRBV27
d_gene: .
abundance: many
CDR3aa: CASSSHTGPTNEKLFF
CDR3nt: TGTGCCAGCAGTTCTCATACAGGTCCAACTAATGAAAAACTGTTTTTT

j_gene: TRBJ2-5
v_gene: TRBV20-1
d_gene: .
abundance: many
CDR3aa: CSARTLDTNQETQYF
CDR3nt: TGCAGTGCCCGTACCTTGGACACCAACCAAGAGACCCAGTACTTC

j_gene: TRBJ2-3
v_gene: TRBV5-1
d_gene: .
abundance: few
CDR3aa: CASSLAFTDTQYF
CDR3nt: TGCGCCAGCAGCTTGGCCTTTACAGATACGCAGTATTTT

j_gene: TRBJ1-1
v_gene: TRBV30
d_gene: TRBD1
abundance: few
CDR3aa: CAWSALGQGSSEAFF
CDR3nt: TGTGCCTGGAGTGCCCTTGGACAGGGATCGTCTGAAGCTTTCTTT

j_gene: TRBJ2-7
v_gene: TRBV7-9
d_gene: TRBD2
abundance: many
CDR3aa: CASSPEGLAGTYEQYF
CDR3nt: TGTGCCAGCAGCCCAGAGGGACTAGCGGGAACCTACGAGCAGTACTTC

j_gene: TRBJ2-4
v_gene: TRBV28
d_gene: .
abundance: .
CDR3aa: CARHSNLKNIQYF
CDR3nt: TGTGCCAGACATAGTAACCTGAAAAACATTCAGTACTTC

j_gene: TRBJ1-5
v_gene: TRBV6-2/TRBV6-3
d_gene: .
abundance: .
CDR3aa: CASSQPTVQPQHF
CDR3nt: TGTGCCAGCAGCCAACCTACAGTTCAGCCCCAGCATTTT

j_gene: TRBJ2-3
v_gene: TRBV7-9
d_gene: TRBD2
abundance: .
CDR3aa: CASSPGTSSTDTQYF
CDR3nt: TGTGCCAGCAGTCCCGGGACTAGCAGCACAGATACGCAGTATTTT

j_gene: TRBJ2-7
v_gene: TRBV20-1
d_gene: TRBD2
abundance: .
CDR3aa: CSARDSASGRFYEQYF
CDR3nt: TGCAGTGCTAGAGATTCGGCTAGCGGGAGATTTTACGAGCAGTACTTC

j_gene: TRBJ1-2
v_gene: TRBV5-1
d_gene: .
abundance: few
CDR3aa: CASSSVPPTDRYGYTF
CDR3nt: TGCGCCAGCAGCTCTGTCCCCCCTACAGACCGCTATGGCTACACCTTC

j_gene: TRBJ2-7
v_gene: TRBV2
d_gene: TRBD1
abundance: .
CDR3aa: CASRKKVGQGFAEQYF
CDR3nt: TGTGCCAGCAGAAAAAAGGTGGGACAGGGGTTCGCCGAGCAGTACTTC

j_gene: TRBJ2-7
v_gene: TRBV9
d_gene: TRBD2
abundance: many
CDR3aa: CASSGGLIHEQYF
CDR3nt: TGTGCCAGCAGCGGGGGACTAATCCACGAGCAGTACTTC

j_gene: TRBJ2-3
v_gene: TRBV6-5
d_gene: TRBD2
abundance: many
CDR3aa: CASQRDGTDTQYF
CDR3nt: TGTGCCAGCCAGCGGGACGGCACAGATACGCAGTATTTT

j_gene: TRBJ2-7
v_gene: TRBV28
d_gene: TRBD2
abundance: .
CDR3aa: CASSWTGARTSGRALEQYF
CDR3nt: TGTGCCAGCAGCTGGACAGGGGCCCGGACTAGCGGGAGGGCCCTCGAGCAGTACTTC

j_gene: TRBJ2-2
v_gene: TRBV28
d_gene: TRBD2
abundance: many
CDR3aa: CASSVASGAYPNTGELFF
CDR3nt: TGTGCCAGCAGTGTCGCTAGCGGGGCCTATCCGAACACCGGGGAGCTGTTTTTT

j_gene: TRBJ2-3
v_gene: TRBV20-1
d_gene: TRBD2
abundance: many
CDR3aa: CSATGVAGVTDTQYF
CDR3nt: TGCAGTGCTACGGGGGTAGCGGGGGTCACAGATACGCAGTATTTT

j_gene: TRBJ2-7
v_gene: TRBV6-6
d_gene: .
abundance: few
CDR3aa: CASSPGPARIEQYF
CDR3nt: TGTGCCAGCAGCCCAGGGCCCGCCCGGATCGAGCAGTACTTC

j_gene: TRBJ2-1
v_gene: TRBV11-2
d_gene: .
abundance: medium-sized
CDR3aa: CASSLRLNDYNEQFF
CDR3nt: TGTGCCAGCAGCTTAAGGCTAAATGATTACAATGAGCAGTTCTTC

j_gene: TRBJ2-7
v_gene: TRBV10-3
d_gene: .
abundance: many
CDR3aa: CAINEVRGNEQYF
CDR3nt: TGTGCCATCAATGAGGTACGGGGGAACGAGCAGTACTTC

j_gene: TRBJ2-1
v_gene: TRBV7-9
d_gene: .
abundance: few
CDR3aa: CASSLGGKVYNEQFF
CDR3nt: TGTGCCAGCAGCTTAGGCGGGAAGGTCTACAATGAGCAGTTCTTC

j_gene: TRBJ2-4
v_gene: TRBV19
d_gene: TRBD2
abundance: many
CDR3aa: CASSGLALAKNIQYF
CDR3nt: TGTGCCAGTAGTGGACTAGCGCTAGCCAAAAACATTCAGTACTTC

j_gene: TRBJ2-5
v_gene: TRBV28
d_gene: .
abundance: .
CDR3aa: CASSPLAQETQYF
CDR3nt: TGTGCCAGCAGTCCCCTTGCCCAAGAGACCCAGTACTTC

j_gene: TRBJ2-1
v_gene: TRBV28
d_gene: TRBD2
abundance: .
CDR3aa: CASSGSGGGNNEQFF
CDR3nt: TGTGCCAGCAGTGGAAGCGGGGGAGGTAACAATGAGCAGTTCTTC

j_gene: TRBJ1-4
v_gene: TRBV18
d_gene: TRBD1
abundance: many
CDR3aa: CASSPTRGGLDKLFF
CDR3nt: TGTGCCAGCTCACCAACCAGGGGGGGACTCGACAAACTGTTTTTT

j_gene: TRBJ2-7
v_gene: TRBV11-2
d_gene: TRBD2
abundance: .
CDR3aa: CASSQGAGGTYEQYF
CDR3nt: TGTGCCAGCAGCCAGGGAGCGGGGGGAACCTACGAGCAGTACTTC

j_gene: TRBJ2-7
v_gene: TRBV21-1
d_gene: .
abundance: many
CDR3aa: CASDPGPSKYF
CDR3nt: TGTGCCAGTGACCCGGGACCTTCTAAGTACTTC

j_gene: TRBJ2-7
v_gene: TRBV29-1
d_gene: .
abundance: few
CDR3aa: CSVRRSSRAYEQYF
CDR3nt: TGCAGCGTTCGAAGGTCATCCAGGGCCTACGAGCAGTACTTC

j_gene: TRBJ2-1
v_gene: TRBV12-5
d_gene: .
abundance: many
CDR3aa: CASAPGQAYNEQFF
CDR3nt: TGTGCTAGTGCCCCGGGGCAGGCCTACAATGAGCAGTTCTTC

j_gene: TRBJ2-7
v_gene: TRBV20-1
d_gene: .
abundance: .
CDR3aa: CSARQATRGFYEQYF
CDR3nt: TGCAGTGCTAGACAAGCCACCAGAGGGTTCTACGAGCAGTACTTC

j_gene: TRBJ1-1
v_gene: TRBV5-6
d_gene: TRBD1
abundance: many
CDR3aa: CASSGDRDTEAFF
CDR3nt: TGTGCCAGCAGCGGAGACAGGGACACTGAAGCTTTCTTT

j_gene: TRBJ1-4
v_gene: TRBV7-9
d_gene: TRBD1
abundance: many
CDR3aa: CASSPMRGTGLEKLFF
CDR3nt: TGTGCCAGCAGCCCAATGAGGGGGACAGGCCTCGAAAAACTGTTTTTT

j_gene: TRBJ2-5
v_gene: TRBV12-3/TRBV12-4
d_gene: .
abundance: .
CDR3aa: CASSPYGNEETQYF
CDR3nt: TGTGCCAGCAGCCCGTACGGGAATGAAGAGACCCAGTACTTC

j_gene: TRBJ2-1
v_gene: TRBV7-2
d_gene: .
abundance: few
CDR3aa: CASSPVWNEQFF
CDR3nt: TGTGCCAGCAGCCCGGTCTGGAATGAGCAGTTCTTC

j_gene: TRBJ1-1
v_gene: TRBV10-3
d_gene: .
abundance: .
CDR3aa: CAVRGLRDTEAFF
CDR3nt: TGTGCCGTAAGGGGCTTGAGGGACACTGAAGCTTTCTTT